The clone carrying this T cell receptor beta chain has only a few counts. Its matching antigen is unknown. CDR3 length: 15 residues. V lost 4 bases, J lost 7 bases, and 18 bases lay in between. Germline V gene data show CDR1 as SGDLS and CDR2 as YYNGEE. This record belongs to a study of T cells in Graves' hyperthyroidism and ophthalmopathy. Overall study results and limits: By a 13 V-J model, ophthalmopathy was set apart from stable hyperthyroidism. Blood held most thyroid clonotypes expanded above 0.001 frequency. The model foresaw ophthalmopathy a median about 6.1 months prior to onset.

Researchers took RNA transcripts and amplified the TCR beta CDR3 regions from them. TCR CDR3 underwent first-round RT-PCR with the HTBI primer set. One entry per CDR3 protein results from TCRdb running MiXCR on the multiplex PCR reads. The sample has around 620,000 distinct CDR3 sequences, roughly 50% seen once; the top ten hold roughly 19%. The sequence was collected from an adult woman with Graves' disease, either hyperthyroidism or ophthalmopathy (not recorded which). Input material: peripheral blood or thyroid tissue (not recorded which). The J gene is TRBJ1-5, the V gene TRBV9; perhaps TRBD1 as D (5 bases). CDR3 sequence reads: CASSLRQGGEQPQHF. The CDR3 DNA follows: TGTGCCAGCAGCTTAAGGCAGGGAGGCGAGCAGCCCCAGCATTTT. The full variable domain, its missing parts supplied by reference TRBV9 and TRBJ1-5, is DSGVTQTPKHLITATGQRVTLRCSPRSGDLSVYWYQQSLDQGLQFLIQYYNGEERAKGNILERFSAQQFPDLHSELNLSSLELGDSALYFCASSLRQGGEQPQHFGDGTRLSIL.